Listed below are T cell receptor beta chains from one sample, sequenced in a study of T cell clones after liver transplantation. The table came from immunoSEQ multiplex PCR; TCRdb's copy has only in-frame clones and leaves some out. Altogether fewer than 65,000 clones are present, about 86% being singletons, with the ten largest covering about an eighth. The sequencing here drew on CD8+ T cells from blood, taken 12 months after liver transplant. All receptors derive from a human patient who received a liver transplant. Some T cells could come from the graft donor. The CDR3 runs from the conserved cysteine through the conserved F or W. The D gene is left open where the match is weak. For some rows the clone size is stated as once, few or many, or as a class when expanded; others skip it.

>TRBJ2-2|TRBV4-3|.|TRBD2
CASSPGTSGTGELFF
TGCGCCAGCAGCCCCGGGACTAGCGGGACCGGGGAGCTGTTTTTT
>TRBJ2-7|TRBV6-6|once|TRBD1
CASAQGASYEQYF
TGTGCCAGCGCGCAGGGGGCTTCCTACGAGCAGTACTTC
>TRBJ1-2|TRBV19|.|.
CASTSGAPGGYTF
TGTGCCAGTACCTCTGGGGCTCCCGGTGGCTACACCTTC
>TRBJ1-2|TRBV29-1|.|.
CSVEEPRAGYGYTF
TGCAGCGTTGAAGAACCCAGGGCGGGTTATGGCTACACCTTC
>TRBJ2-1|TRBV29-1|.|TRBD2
CSVWIAGGQNEQFF
TGCAGCGTATGGATAGCGGGAGGACAGAATGAGCAGTTCTTC
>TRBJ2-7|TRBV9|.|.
CASSVGSGTVTYEQYF
TGTGCCAGCAGCGTAGGTTCCGGGACGGTAACCTACGAGCAGTACTTC
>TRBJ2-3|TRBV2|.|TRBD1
CASTVSGGDTDTQYF
TGTGCCAGCACGGTATCAGGGGGAGATACAGATACGCAGTATTTT
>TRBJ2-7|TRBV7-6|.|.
CASSSGLDYEQYF
TGTGCCAGCAGCTCCGGACTGGACTACGAGCAGTACTTC
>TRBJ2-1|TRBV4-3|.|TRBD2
CASSQAPPGLAGESEQFF
TGCGCCAGCAGCCAAGCGCCCCCGGGGCTAGCGGGAGAAAGTGAGCAGTTCTTC
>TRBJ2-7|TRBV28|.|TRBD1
CASRFGTGNSYEQYF
TGTGCCAGCAGGTTCGGGACAGGGAATTCCTACGAGCAGTACTTC
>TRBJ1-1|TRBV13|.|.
CASSLVGGRAEAFF
TGTGCCAGCAGCTTAGTGGGGGGGCGAGCTGAAGCTTTCTTT
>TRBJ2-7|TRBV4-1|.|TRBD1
CASGLMTGSAYEQYF
TGCGCCAGCGGGTTAATGACAGGGTCGGCCTACGAGCAGTACTTC
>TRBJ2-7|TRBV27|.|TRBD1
CASSLGQGDEQYF
TGTGCCAGCAGTTTAGGACAGGGAGACGAGCAGTACTTC
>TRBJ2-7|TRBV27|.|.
CASSLLSTQGSYEQYF
TGTGCCAGCAGTTTATTGTCTACCCAGGGCTCCTACGAGCAGTACTTC
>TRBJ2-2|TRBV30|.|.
CAWSAGAGPGELFF
TGTGCCTGGAGTGCGGGAGCGGGTCCCGGGGAGCTGTTTTTT
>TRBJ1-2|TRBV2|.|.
CASISQGDYGYTF
TGTGCCAGCATATCACAGGGAGACTATGGCTACACCTTC
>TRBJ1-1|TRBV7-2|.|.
CASSFLPIMNTEAFF
TGTGCCAGCAGCTTCCTTCCCATCATGAACACTGAAGCTTTCTTT
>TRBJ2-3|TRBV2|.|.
CASSSNLISSTDTQYF
TGTGCCAGCAGTTCGAACCTCATATCTAGCACAGATACGCAGTATTTT
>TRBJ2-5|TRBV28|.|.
CASSIISTGPQETQYF
TGTGCCAGCAGTATCATTTCGACAGGACCCCAAGAGACCCAGTACTTC
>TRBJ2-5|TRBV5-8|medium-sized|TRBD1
CASSLGGTGDGETQYF
TGTGCCAGCAGCTTGGGAGGGACAGGGGATGGAGAGACCCAGTACTTC
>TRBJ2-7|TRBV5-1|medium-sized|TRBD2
CASSLGNLAGEQYF
TGCGCCAGCAGCTTGGGGAACCTAGCGGGAGAGCAGTACTTC
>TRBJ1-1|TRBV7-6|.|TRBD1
CASIPWTGNTEAFF
TGTGCCAGCATCCCGTGGACAGGCAACACTGAAGCTTTCTTT
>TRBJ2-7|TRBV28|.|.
CASSFTYEQYF
TGTGCCAGCAGTTTCACGTACGAGCAGTACTTC
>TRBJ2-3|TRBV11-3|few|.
CASSLDSDSSWTTDTQYF
TGTGCCAGCAGCTTAGATTCGGACAGCTCCTGGACCACAGATACGCAGTATTTT
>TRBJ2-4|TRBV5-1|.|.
CASRKDPRDIQYF
TGCGCCAGCAGGAAGGATCCGCGGGACATTCAGTACTTC
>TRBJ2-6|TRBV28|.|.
CASTETGANVLTF
TGTGCCAGCACCGAGACTGGGGCCAACGTCCTGACTTTC
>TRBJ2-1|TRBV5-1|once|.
CASSLDSPYNEQFF
TGCGCCAGCAGCCTGGACAGTCCCTACAATGAGCAGTTCTTC
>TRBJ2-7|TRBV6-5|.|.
CASSYSSRMHYEQYF
TGTGCCAGCAGTTACTCGAGCAGGATGCATTACGAGCAGTACTTC
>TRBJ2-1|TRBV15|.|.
CATGHGTSSEQFF
TGTGCCACCGGACATGGGACCTCTAGTGAGCAGTTCTTC
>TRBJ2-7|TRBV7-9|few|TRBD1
CASSQPTGPYEQYF
TGTGCCAGCAGCCAACCGACAGGGCCCTACGAGCAGTACTTC
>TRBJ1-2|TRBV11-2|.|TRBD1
CASSRTGGAYGYTF
TGTGCCAGCAGCCGGACAGGGGGCGCCTATGGCTACACCTTC
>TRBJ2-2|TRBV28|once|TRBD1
CASSTLTQGTGELFF
TGTGCCAGCAGCACTCTAACACAGGGGACGGGGGAGCTGTTTTTT
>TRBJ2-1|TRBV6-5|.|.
CASSYSFGGEEIF
TGTGCCAGCAGTTACTCTTTCGGGGGCGAAGAGATCTTC